A single sample gave rise to the 27 T cell receptor beta chains below, sequenced in a study of T cells in Graves' hyperthyroidism and ophthalmopathy. RNA transcripts were the template for amplifying TCR beta CDR3 regions. HTBI primers drove first-round RT-PCR of the TCR CDR3. MiXCR, applied by TCRdb to the multiplex PCR reads, yields one record per CDR3 protein. The sample lists about 600,000 distinct CDR3 sequences, about 16% occurring once. Sequenced: blood. Receptors originate from a woman aged 40 to 50 with Graves' ophthalmopathy.

This clonotype occurred a few times. The V and J genes are TRBV10-3 and TRBJ2-1, with D uncertain. From germline, CDR1 is ENHRY and CDR2 SYGVKD. The CDR3 length is 13 residues. Trimming cost V 3 bases and J 5 bases, with 8 bases left between them. The CDR3 coding sequence is TGTGCCATCAGTGAATGGACCAACAATGAGCAGTTCTTC. Translating it yields CAISEWTNNEQFF.

The rearrangement joins TRBV4-1 to TRBJ2-1; TRBD1 or TRBD2 may be the D gene (6 bases each). V lost 2 bases and J 5 bases, leaving 16 bases between the germline ends. The CDR3 sequence is 16 residues long. Germline-derived CDR1 and CDR2 are MGHRA and YSYEKL. CDR3 nucleotide sequence: TGCGCCAGCAGCCAAACGGGGTCGGGGGCAGACAATGAGCAGTTCTTC. This sequence encodes CASSQTGSGADNEQFF.

This clonotype has at least ten counts. The chain uses TRBV2 and TRBJ1-5; weak D call: TRBD1 (6 bases). CDR1 and CDR2 from the germline V gene are SNHLY and FYNNEI. CDR3 length: 16 residues. Trimming stripped 6 bases from V and 3 bases from J, with 18 bases between. The CDR3 region has the DNA TGTGCCAGCAGGAGCCGAGGGGGTTTCCTCAATCAGCCCCAGCATTTT. It is translated as CASRSRGGFLNQPQHF.

This clonotype has a count of ten or more. The gene calls are TRBV7-8 and TRBJ1-1, with D maybe TRBD1 (6 bases). Germline lookup yields CDR1 SGHVS and CDR2 FQNEAQ. This CDR3 is built from 16 residues. Deletions cut 5 bases from V and 0 bases from J, with 16 bases between. CDR3 sequence reads: CASSLHPTGLNTEAFF. The CDR3 DNA reads as TGTGCCAGCAGCCTCCACCCGACAGGCCTGAACACTGAAGCTTTCTTT.

The V and J genes are TRBV4-1 and TRBJ1-1; the D gene is possibly TRBD1 (6 bases). The CDR3 is 18 residues long. Germline CDR1 MGHRA, CDR2 YSYEKL. Trimming left V 0 bases short and J 4 bases short, with 21 bases between. The DNA for the CDR3 is TGCGCCAGCAGCCAAGATCCGAGGAGTCCAAGAGGGGGCACTGAAGCTTTCTTT. Amino acids: CASSQDPRSPRGGTEAFF.

This clonotype showed up just a few times. The CDR3 DNA follows: TGTGCCAGCAATTTCAGCGGAGGAGCCAAAAACATTCAGTACTTC. The encoded protein is CASNFSGGAKNIQYF. The chain recombines TRBV12-3 or TRBV12-4 with TRBJ2-4; a weak D match, TRBD2 (5 bases). This CDR3 has 15 residues. V lost 7 bases and J lost 0, with 13 bases in between.

Here the CDR3 DNA reads TGTGCCAGCAGTGACCTTACAAGCCGGGAGGCTGAAGCTTTCTTT. This translates into CASSDLTSREAEAFF. The V and J genes are TRBV6-1 and TRBJ1-1; D is uncertain. Germline loops: CDR1 MNHNS, CDR2 SASEGT. The CDR3 runs to 15 residues. V shed 3 bases and J shed 6 bases, with 17 bases lying between them.

This clonotype was picked up many times. This CDR3 is CASSAGTRPLTDTQYF. The CDR3 DNA sequence: TGTGCCAGCAGCGCCGGGACTCGCCCTCTCACAGATACGCAGTATTTT. The chain couples TRBV11-3 to TRBJ2-3; TRBD2 is a possible D gene (6 bases). The CDR3 is made up of 16 amino acids. Germline V gene data show CDR1 as SGHNT and CDR2 as YENEEA. V was clipped by 5 bases and J by 2 bases, with 17 bases between them.

This clonotype has just a few counts. The chain recombines TRBV19 with TRBJ2-1; 11 bases map to TRBD2. CDR1 LNHDA and CDR2 SQIVND come from the germline V gene (reference sequence). This CDR3 has 15 amino acids. Trimming cost V 5 bases and J 7 bases; bases outside gene matches: 7. The CDR3 sequence is CASSLVAGGQNEQFF. CDR3 nucleotide sequence: TGTGCCAGTAGTCTAGTAGCGGGAGGGCAGAATGAGCAGTTCTTC.

This clonotype came up many times. V and J are TRBV7-2 and TRBJ1-5; D unresolved. Germline CDR1 SGHTA, CDR2 FQGNSA. Trimming removed 1 base from V and 4 bases from J, with 14 bases in between. The CDR3 contains 16 residues. The CDR3 DNA sequence: TGTGCCAGCAGCTTAGAAGGGTCAGGCTGGAATCAGCCCCAGCATTTT. It codes for CASSLEGSGWNQPQHF.

At least ten counts were recorded for this clonotype. Relative to the germline gene, one junction end is altered; a read error may explain this. The chain combines TRBV2 with TRBJ2-3, with 13 bases lining up with TRBD2. Germline V gene data show CDR1 as SNHLY and CDR2 as FYNNEI. CDR3 size: 18 residues. The CDR3, as DNA: TGTGCCAGCAGCCCCACTAGCGGGAGGGCCTCGGGCACAGATACGCAGTGTTTT. Its translation: CASSPTSGRASGTDTQCF.

This sequence joins TRBV12-3 or TRBV12-4 and TRBJ2-5, with 8 bases matching TRBD2. V was clipped by 3 bases and J by 5 bases; unmatched bases: 8. CDR3 size: 15 residues. In nucleotides, the CDR3 is TGTGCCAGCAGTTTTCAGGGACTAGTCCATGAGACCCAGTACTTC. Its translation: CASSFQGLVHETQYF.

The table lists this clonotype with a few counts. The chain combines TRBV19 with TRBJ1-1; D gene ambiguous. Germline V gene data show CDR1 as LNHDA and CDR2 as SQIVND (reference sequence). The V gene lost 3 bases and the J gene lost 4 bases, with 3 bases spanning the gap. The CDR3 is made up of 11 amino acids. CDR3 region: CASSILTEAFF. In DNA, the CDR3 is TGTGCCAGTAGTATCCTCACTGAAGCTTTCTTT.

The chain has TRBV27 and TRBJ1-2, with 7 nucleotides matching TRBD1. The CDR3 consists of 14 residues. Unmatched junction bases numbered 13, after V lost 8 bases and J lost 7 bases. The germline V gene has CDR1 MNHEY and CDR2 SMNVEV (reference sequence). The CDR3 DNA follows: TGTGCCAGCTCCACTACAGGGGACTTTGGTGGCTACACCTTC. Translating it yields CASSTTGDFGGYTF.

This clonotype has at least ten counts. The genes are TRBV2 and TRBJ1-1; no definite D call. This CDR3 contains 13 residues. Between the trimmed V and J ends, which lost 4 bases and 1 base, there was a span of 7 bases. Germline V gene data show CDR1 as SNHLY and CDR2 as FYNNEI. Here the CDR3 DNA reads TGTGCCAGCAGTGGCAAGAAGAACACTGAAGCTTTCTTT. Its translation is CASSGKKNTEAFF.

This clonotype was seen ten or more times. V usage is TRBV3-1 and J usage is TRBJ1-1; a possible D gene is TRBD1 (6 bases). This CDR3 is 14 amino acids long. V gave up 6 bases and J gave up 5 bases, with 16 bases separating them. Germline values: CDR1 LGHDT, CDR2 YNNKEL (reference sequence). The CDR3 DNA reads as TGTGCCAGCAGGAGTGGGGGCGCGGGGACTGAAGCTTTCTTT. Translating it yields CASRSGGAGTEAFF.

This clonotype came up many times. The chain uses TRBV28 and TRBJ2-7; D not resolved. The germline V and J ends were trimmed by 2 bases and 0 bases, with 14 bases remaining between them. Germline loops: CDR1 MDHEN, CDR2 SYDVKM. The CDR3 consists of 16 residues. In nucleotides, the CDR3 is TGTGCCAGCAGTTTAATTCACGGAGTGGTCTCCTACGAGCAGTACTTC. Amino acids: CASSLIHGVVSYEQYF.

The table lists this clonotype with many counts. This sequence joins TRBV6-1 and TRBJ2-7; tentative D call: TRBD2 (6 bases). This CDR3 region has 14 residues. CDR1 is MNHNS and CDR2 is SASEGT in the germline V gene. V dropped 3 bases and J dropped 0 bases, with 9 bases sitting between them. The CDR3 here is CASSDGGSSYEQYF. The CDR3 coding sequence is TGTGCCAGCAGTGATGGAGGGAGCTCCTACGAGCAGTACTTC.

This clonotype was found many times. J is TRBJ1-1 and V is TRBV28; weak D call: TRBD1 (5 bases). V was shortened by 6 bases and J by 6 bases, with 17 bases between the two germline ends. CDR1 MDHEN and CDR2 SYDVKM come from the germline V gene. This CDR3 contains 14 residues. CDR3 DNA sequence: TGTGCCAGCAGGGGGACCGACCACGGCGCTGAAGCTTTCTTT. It codes for CASRGTDHGAEAFF.

The CDR3 nucleotides are TGTGCCAGCAGCCACAGACGGACGCATTACGAGCAGTACTTC. It is translated as CASSHRRTHYEQYF. The gene calls are TRBV3-1 and TRBJ2-7, with D uncertain. The CDR3 is made up of 14 amino acids. Germline V CDR1 and CDR2: LGHDT, YNNKEL (reference sequence). V was cut by 3 bases and J by 4 bases, with 13 bases left in between.

J is TRBJ2-5 and V is TRBV11-2, with TRBD2 matching 10 bases. CDR1 is SGHAT and CDR2 is FQNNGV in the germline V gene. V shed 5 bases and J 2 bases; nucleotides not matched to a gene: 8. The CDR3 runs to 16 residues. CDR3: CASSPSTSGWQETQYF. The CDR3 nucleotides read TGTGCCAGCAGCCCCTCGACTAGCGGGTGGCAAGAGACCCAGTACTTC.

This clonotype was observed a handful of times. V gene TRBV18 combines with J gene TRBJ1-4; a weak D match, TRBD1 (6 bases). The CDR3 is 15 residues long. Germline V lookup: CDR1 KGHSH, CDR2 LQKENI. With 1 base removed from V and 1 base from J, the gap between germline ends came to 7 bases. The CDR3 nucleotides are TGTGCCAGCTCACCACAGGGGGGAACTAATGAAAAACTGTTTTTT. Amino acids: CASSPQGGTNEKLFF. The full variable domain, in which reference TRBV18 and TRBJ1-4 provide the parts outside the CDR3, is NAGVMQNPRHLVRRRGQEARLRCSPMKGHSHVYWYRQLPEEGLKFMVYLQKENIIDESGMPKERFSAEFPKEGPSILRIQQVVRGDSAAYFCASSPQGGTNEKLFFGSGTQLSVL.

This chain joins TRBV19 and TRBJ1-1, with 8 bases lining up with TRBD1. This CDR3 contains 20 residues. The V gene's germline CDR1 is LNHDA and CDR2 SQIVND (reference sequence). The J segment lost 0 bases and the V segment lost 3 bases, leaving 18 bases of the junction unmatched. Written as DNA, the CDR3 is TGTGCCAGTAGTATCCCCAAATCAGGGGGCCTGAGGAGAGTGAACACTGAAGCTTTCTTT. Translating it yields CASSIPKSGGLRRVNTEAFF. The full variable domain, rest sourced from reference TRBV19 and TRBJ1-1, is DGGITQSPKYLFRKEGQNVTLSCEQNLNHDAMYWYRQDPGQGLRLIYYSQIVNDFQKGDIAEGYSVSREKKESFPLTVTSAQKNPTAFYLCASSIPKSGGLRRVNTEAFFGQGTRLTVV.

This clonotype has more than one count but fewer than ten. The chain combines TRBV18 with TRBJ2-7; D might be TRBD1 (5 bases). Germline CDR1 KGHSH, CDR2 LQKENI. V lost 6 bases and J lost 0, with 12 bases in between. The CDR3 sequence is 14 residues long. DNA of the CDR3: TGTGCCAGCTCCCAGGGATTTAACTCCTACGAGCAGTACTTC. Translation gives CASSQGFNSYEQYF.

CDR3 region: CASSQVGVNYGYTF. In nucleotides, the CDR3 is TGTGCCAGCAGCCAAGTAGGGGTCAACTATGGCTACACCTTC. The rearrangement uses TRBV3-1 and TRBJ1-2, with D perhaps TRBD1 (5 bases). The CDR3 contains 14 residues. With 1 base removed from V and 2 bases from J, the gap between germline ends came to 8 bases. Per germline, CDR1 LGHDT and CDR2 YNNKEL (reference sequence). The whole variable domain, remainder taken from reference TRBV3-1 and TRBJ1-2, is DTAVSQTPKYLVTQMGNDKSIKCEQNLGHDTMYWYKQDSKKFLKIMFSYNNKELIINETVPNRFSPKSPDKAHLNLHINSLELGDSAVYFCASSQVGVNYGYTFGSGTRLTVV.

This clonotype was counted at least ten times. The chain uses TRBV12-3 or TRBV12-4 and TRBJ2-7; the match to TRBD2 covers 12 bases. The CDR3 totals 17 residues. V dropped 4 bases and J dropped 0; count of bases not matched to a gene: 7. For the CDR3, the DNA is TGTGCCAGCAGTTGGGCCGGGACTAGCGGGTTCTCCTACGAGCAGTACTTC. It specifies CASSWAGTSGFSYEQYF.

This clonotype was detected many times. V is TRBV6-1 and J is TRBJ2-5; D is undetermined. Germline CDR1 reads MNHNS; CDR2 reads SASEGT. Trimming took off 2 bases at V and 4 bases at J, with 8 bases between the two ends. The CDR3 covers 13 residues. In DNA, the CDR3 is TGTGCCAGCAGTGAAAATTTCGGAGAGACCCAGTACTTC. The encoded protein is CASSENFGETQYF.